This TCR beta chain derives from a study of blood T cell repertoires in COVID-19. For the study at large: Samples of COVID-19 (acute and convalescent) were obtained from the United States, Italy and Spain. T cells, B-cell-depleted T cells, or PBMCs provided the cDNA or gDNA that served as material.

V lost 1 base and J lost 0, with 12 bases in between. This CDR3 is 16 amino acids long. CDR1 and CDR2 from the germline V gene are SEHNR and FQNEAQ (reference sequence). Authors' methods: Using reference gene primer amplification, nucleated cell counts were estimated. The data were produced by immunoSEQ multiplex PCR, yet TCRdb's version contains in-frame clones alone and is incomplete. V and J calls and clone size are given by that table; D and trimming were obtained from the DNA. The sample records around 150,000 clones, about 78% being singletons. Specimen: peripheral blood. This clonotype originated in a man between 60 and 75 years old who had recovered from COVID-19. The gene calls are TRBV7-9 and TRBJ1-1, with D possibly being TRBD1 (5 bases). The CDR3: CASSLGGVSLNTEAFF. CDR3 nucleotides: TGTGCCAGCAGCTTAGGGGGGGTATCTCTGAACACTGAAGCTTTCTTT.